This T cell receptor beta chain was documented in a study of monozygotic twins with inflammatory bowel disease. This CDR3 is 17 amino acids long. The germline V gene encodes CDR1 MNHEY and CDR2 SVGEGT. No DNA is given; TCRdb re-called the 5' RACE reads and lists each CDR3 protein once. The sample's table shows over 200,000 distinct CDR3 sequences. The chain joins TRBV6-2 or TRBV6-3 to TRBJ1-5. This sequence was found in a human donor with ulcerative colitis or Crohn's disease, or a healthy co-twin of an affected twin (not recorded which). The sample was blood. CDR3: CASSYLSDKIRNQPQHF.